Listed here is a single T cell receptor (beta chain). Its antigen is still unknown. TCRdb keeps only in-frame clones here, not all; method: immunoSEQ multiplex PCR. The sample carries about 120,000 clones, roughly 80% recorded once. This sample is drawn from a study of radiotherapy plus CTLA-4 blockade in lung cancer. Study results and limitations: Dynamics of early blood T cell clones, together with interferon-beta, were reportedly the best predictors of response. TCR clones from tumors expanded in blood after radiotherapy plus ipilimumab.

The input for sequencing was peripheral blood, taken from a patient treated with radiotherapy plus ipilimumab. The sequence derives from a human donor with non-small cell lung cancer who had a partial response to radiotherapy plus ipilimumab.

The CDR3 sequence: CAQGNGEAFF. The CDR3 DNA sequence: TGTGCCCAGGGAAACGGTGAAGCTTTCTTT. The chain employs TRBV30 and TRBJ1-1, with a weak D call TRBD1 (5 bases). The germline V gene has CDR1 GTSNPN and CDR2 SVGIG (reference sequence). V lost 8 bases, J lost 7 bases, and 11 bases lay in between. The CDR3 sequence is 10 residues long.